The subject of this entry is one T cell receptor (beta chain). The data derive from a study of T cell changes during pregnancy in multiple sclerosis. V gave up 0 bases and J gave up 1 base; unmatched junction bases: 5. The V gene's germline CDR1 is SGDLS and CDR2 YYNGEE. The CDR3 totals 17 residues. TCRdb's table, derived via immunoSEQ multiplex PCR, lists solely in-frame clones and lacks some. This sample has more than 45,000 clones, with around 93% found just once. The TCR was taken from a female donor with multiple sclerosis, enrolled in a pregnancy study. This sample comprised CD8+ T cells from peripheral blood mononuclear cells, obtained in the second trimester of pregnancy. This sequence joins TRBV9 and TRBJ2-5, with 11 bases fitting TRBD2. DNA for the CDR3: TGTGCCAGCAGCGTAGATAGTAGCGGGGGGGTCCAAGAGACCCAGTACTTC. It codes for CASSVDSSGGVQETQYF.